Here is one T cell receptor beta chain with its context. What it binds is not known. The data were taken from a study of cytomegalovirus exposure and HLA in healthy donors. For the study at large: Clustering assigned roughly 81% of the approximately 400 genotyped donors to the Caucasian-associated ancestry cluster.

Use of 60 Vbeta and 13 Jbeta primers characterized the PCR. Sequencing was performed with immunoSEQ multiplex PCR; in TCRdb, only in-frame clones are kept and a portion is missing. This sample has over 55,000 clones, with 70% to 90% found just once. The study, taken as a whole, reports: TCR beta chains associated with HLA were, in a later analysis, more clonally expanded than equally common others. Common viral pathogens seemed, in a later analysis, to connect with several of the most significant clusters.

Sequenced sample: PBMCs. The clonotype comes from a man between 18 and 35 years old in good health and CMV-seronegative.

The CDR3 coding sequence is TGTGCCAGCAGCTTAGAGTATGGCATAGGCAGGTTCTCCTACGAGCAGTACTTC. Its translation: CASSLEYGIGRFSYEQYF. V is TRBV11-2 and J is TRBJ2-7; D is ambiguous. The V and J ends lost 0 bases and 0 bases respectively, with 18 bases between them. The length of the CDR3 is 18 residues. The V gene's germline CDR1 is SGHAT and CDR2 FQNNGV. Using reference TRBV11-2 and TRBJ2-7 for the parts outside the CDR3, the full variable domain is EAGVAQSPRYKIIEKRQSVAFWCNPISGHATLYWYQQILGQGPKLLIQFQNNGVVDDSQLPKDRFSAERLKGVDSTLKIQPAKLEDSAVYLCASSLEYGIGRFSYEQYFGPGTRLTVT.